This is a list of T cell receptor beta chains from one sample in a study of cytomegalovirus exposure and HLA in healthy donors. Produced via immunoSEQ multiplex PCR; TCRdb's table is partial and in-frame only. The sample contains 200,000 to 250,000 clones, approximately 70% of which appear only once. The sample taken for sequencing was PBMCs. All receptors derive from a man aged 35 to 55 in good health and CMV-seropositive. Both conserved end residues are part of each CDR3. Each record gives: D gene, V gene, J gene, clone size, CDR3 DNA, CDR3 protein. A D gene is named only where the DNA matches it firmly. Some rows mark clone size as missing; the rest say once, few, many or name a class of expanded clone.

d_call: TRBD1
v_call: TRBV19
j_call: TRBJ1-5
clone_size: .
cdr3_nt: TGTGCCAGTAGTGGGGACAGTGTTTATCAGCCCCAGCATTTT
cdr3_aa: CASSGDSVYQPQHF

d_call: .
v_call: TRBV9
j_call: TRBJ2-3
clone_size: once
cdr3_nt: TGTGCCAGCAGCCCAAGGGAGCGCTCAGATACGCAGTATTTT
cdr3_aa: CASSPRERSDTQYF

d_call: .
v_call: TRBV6-6
j_call: TRBJ2-7
clone_size: .
cdr3_nt: TGTGCCAGCAGTTACGCCTCCAGGGTCGAGCAGTACTTC
cdr3_aa: CASSYASRVEQYF

d_call: TRBD1
v_call: TRBV7-2
j_call: TRBJ2-7
clone_size: .
cdr3_nt: TGTGCCAGCAGCAGAAACAGGGGGAACTACGAGCAGTACTTC
cdr3_aa: CASSRNRGNYEQYF

d_call: TRBD2
v_call: TRBV5-1
j_call: TRBJ2-2
clone_size: few
cdr3_nt: TGCGCCAGCTCCGCGGGAGGCCCGAACACCGGGGAGCTGTTTTTT
cdr3_aa: CASSAGGPNTGELFF

d_call: .
v_call: TRBV27
j_call: TRBJ2-2
clone_size: .
cdr3_nt: TGTGCCAGCAGTTTAGGGGGCCGGGAGCTGTTTTTT
cdr3_aa: CASSLGGRELFF

d_call: .
v_call: TRBV4-2
j_call: TRBJ1-2
clone_size: few
cdr3_nt: TGTGCCAGCAGCCAAGAGGCATATGGCTACACCTTC
cdr3_aa: CASSQEAYGYTF

d_call: .
v_call: TRBV4-1
j_call: TRBJ2-5
clone_size: .
cdr3_nt: TGCGCCAGCAGCCCTAGCCCAGGGGAAGAGACCCAGTACTTC
cdr3_aa: CASSPSPGEETQYF

d_call: TRBD1
v_call: TRBV7-9
j_call: TRBJ1-1
clone_size: few
cdr3_nt: TGTGCCAGCAGCTCTCACAGGGGAGGCACTGAAGCTTTCTTT
cdr3_aa: CASSSHRGGTEAFF

d_call: .
v_call: TRBV7-6
j_call: TRBJ1-1
clone_size: .
cdr3_nt: TGTGCCAGCAGCGTCAGAGGCGGAAACACTGAAGCTTTCTTT
cdr3_aa: CASSVRGGNTEAFF

d_call: .
v_call: TRBV28
j_call: TRBJ2-5
clone_size: .
cdr3_nt: TGTGCCAGCACCTTAGACACAGCCGGGACCCAGTACTTC
cdr3_aa: CASTLDTAGTQYF

d_call: .
v_call: TRBV4-1
j_call: TRBJ1-1
clone_size: .
cdr3_nt: TGCGCCAGCAGCCTTCCCGGGGGCACTGAAGCTTTCTTT
cdr3_aa: CASSLPGGTEAFF

d_call: TRBD1
v_call: TRBV16
j_call: TRBJ2-1
clone_size: .
cdr3_nt: TGTGCCAGCAGCCGGGACAGGGGGCGGGAGCAGTTCTTC
cdr3_aa: CASSRDRGREQFF

d_call: TRBD1
v_call: TRBV5-4
j_call: TRBJ2-7
clone_size: .
cdr3_nt: TGTGCCAGCAGCTCTCGAGGGGGCGCTTTCTACGAGCAGTACTTC
cdr3_aa: CASSSRGGAFYEQYF

d_call: TRBD1
v_call: TRBV19
j_call: TRBJ1-1
clone_size: .
cdr3_nt: TGTGCCAGCCGGGACAGGTTGGGGTACACTGAAGCTTTCTTT
cdr3_aa: CASRDRLGYTEAFF

d_call: .
v_call: TRBV6-5
j_call: TRBJ1-2
clone_size: .
cdr3_nt: TGTGCCAGCAGTGAGATTCTAGGAGATGGCTACACCTTC
cdr3_aa: CASSEILGDGYTF

d_call: TRBD1
v_call: TRBV4-1
j_call: TRBJ2-7
clone_size: .
cdr3_nt: TGCGCCAGCAGCCAAGGCCCCGACAGGGTCGAGCAGTACTTC
cdr3_aa: CASSQGPDRVEQYF

d_call: .
v_call: TRBV27
j_call: TRBJ1-2
clone_size: .
cdr3_nt: TGTGCCAGCAGTTTAATGGTCGGTTCTAACTATGGCTACACCTTC
cdr3_aa: CASSLMVGSNYGYTF

d_call: .
v_call: TRBV2
j_call: TRBJ1-1
clone_size: .
cdr3_nt: TGTGCCAGCAGTTTCGACAGTAAGAACACTGAAGCTTTCTTT
cdr3_aa: CASSFDSKNTEAFF

d_call: .
v_call: TRBV5-4
j_call: TRBJ2-7
clone_size: .
cdr3_nt: TGTGCCAGCAGCTTAAACGGAGGGCAGGGAACCTACGAGCAGTACTTC
cdr3_aa: CASSLNGGQGTYEQYF

d_call: TRBD1
v_call: TRBV5-1
j_call: TRBJ2-7
clone_size: .
cdr3_nt: TGCGCCAGCAGCTTGGCGGGACAGGGCTACGAGCAGTACTTC
cdr3_aa: CASSLAGQGYEQYF

d_call: .
v_call: TRBV19
j_call: TRBJ1-5
clone_size: .
cdr3_nt: TGTGCCAGTAGCTTCGGGTCGCTCAATCAGCCCCAGCATTTT
cdr3_aa: CASSFGSLNQPQHF

d_call: .
v_call: TRBV2
j_call: TRBJ1-4
clone_size: .
cdr3_nt: TGTGCCAGCAGTGCCGTACAGGAAAATGAAAAACTGTTTTTT
cdr3_aa: CASSAVQENEKLFF

d_call: .
v_call: TRBV19
j_call: TRBJ1-2
clone_size: .
cdr3_nt: TGTGCCAGTAGTACACAGGGATCCCGTGGCTACACCTTC
cdr3_aa: CASSTQGSRGYTF